This entry is about one TCR beta chain. This clonotype was seen only a few times. Its cognate antigen has yet to be identified. The sample holds no much larger clone one base away, and base qualities are not on file. This entry belongs to a study of blood T cells in healthy people across ages (dated by TCRdb to between 2014 and 2017). For context, the study as a whole: In model experiments, template switching captured roughly one uniquely barcoded TCR beta cDNA molecule for every two T cells. Using deep sequencing normalized with unique cDNA molecular identifiers, the study measured how TCR beta repertoire diversity changes with age. Two additional independent replicas of 1 million unique cDNA reads from the same blood draw were analyzed for two donors (one aged 18 to 30 and one aged 80 or older). The donors were split into four age groups: young (average 16 years), middle-aged (about 40), aged (roughly 65) and long-lived (82). Results the study describes overall, beyond this receptor: Total diversity estimates from one million sequenced T cells were considered lower bounds and underestimates. Donor CMV infection status was unknown, potentially confounding age-related changes in expanded clonotypes. Observed TCR beta diversity per million T cells fell roughly linearly with age, and a significant reduction was already apparent by age around 44. Since profiling was done on bulk unsorted PBMCs, naive and antigen-experienced compartments could not be conclusively compared. The long-lived group showed more naive CD4+ T cells, fewer expanded clones and increased TCR diversity than the aged group, suggesting age selection. A strong correlation was found between observed TCR beta diversity and the percentage of naive T cells measured by flow cytometry.

The 40 or so donors, aged roughly 6 to 90 years, were systemically healthy Caucasian individuals from Russia. Each donor gave ten milliliters of peripheral blood, collected into EDTA-treated Vacutainer tubes. Ficoll-Paque density-gradient centrifugation was used to isolate PBMCs, with at least 7 million per sample. Trizol reagent was used to extract total RNA from PBMCs, with at least 5 micrograms per sample. For every donor, flow cytometry on a PBMC aliquot measured the percentage of naive CD45RAhigh/CD27high T cells. Libraries were prepared through 5' RACE. Sequencing was performed on an Illumina HiSeq 2500. A second roughly 6 to 11 cycle PCR used a sample-barcoded 5' primer and a J-beta primer mix. Each TCR beta cDNA molecule received a unique molecular identifier from a template-switch 5' adaptor carrying 12 random nucleotides. Each sample yielded at least 3 million CDR3-containing paired-end reads. The Mint cDNA synthesis kit, primed by a TRBC-specific oligonucleotide, was used to synthesize first-strand cDNA from all RNA. All cDNA was treated with uracil-DNA glycosylase and then went through a first 18-cycle PCR with the universal primers M1SS and BC2_uni_R. In the authors' own workflow: For normalization, 1 million high-quality reads were randomly selected from each sample, with every read carrying a distinct molecular identifier. Reads sharing molecular identifiers were discarded rather than binned into consensus sequences. MiTCR, set to a Q25 quality threshold and the strictest error-elimination algorithm, was used for CDR3 identification, clonotype clustering and error correction. Lower-bound total TCR beta diversity was estimated with a nonparametric unseen species model using Euler transformation. TCRdb ran its own pipeline on the public reads, namely fastp trimming at Q25 and MiXCR clone calling, and kept in-frame beta chains. Each CDR3 protein appears once, grouped with its most common genes and DNA. The V and J calls were not made by the authors but by TCRdb's processing. The sample table holds approximately 760,000 distinct CDR3 sequences, of which approximately 25% were seen once. The ten largest clones take up just under 9.5% of the sample.

V and J lose 4 bases and 2 bases, and a span of 24 bases separates them. For CDR1 and CDR2, the germline V gene lists SGHRS and YFSETQ. Spanning cysteine to phenylalanine, the CDR3 consists of 18 amino acids. Only the CDR3 region is kept as DNA, spanning 54 bases read in frame from base 1. A further study also used this sample, focusing on T cells of mothers and their children. The second paper further reports: Nine systemically healthy Caucasian individuals, comprising three mothers and their six children, were included as donors. cDNA synthesis consumed the entire amount of extracted RNA, loaded at around 1.5 ug RNA in each 15 ul reaction. In the second PCR, the M1S primer introduced both the sample barcodes and 2-4 random nucleotides. Over 10 million TCR beta CDR3 reads came from each mother, compared with 3.3 million or so reads from each child. Thymic selection shapes the output of TCR recombination in a similar way in related and unrelated pairs, and inherited differences have a minor effect. Normalized repertoire overlap in related mother-child pairs was always slightly higher than in unrelated mother-child pairs, but the difference was never significant. No persistent microchimeric T cell clones were detected, at a sensitivity of roughly 93 clones per million clonotypes. The study used deep NGS to compare TCR beta repertoires of mothers and children, seeking features distinguishing related mother-child pairs from unrelated individuals. Mothers averaged about 37 +/- 4 years of age and children averaged about 10 +/- 4 years. After adapter ligation with NEBNext reagents, the libraries were sequenced on Illumina HiSeq 2000 with 100+100 nt paired-end reads. To avoid cross-contamination, the mother libraries and the child libraries were prepared a month apart and sequenced in separate runs. For each donor, somewhere between 500,000 and 2,000,000 distinct TCR beta clonotypes were identified. Naive TCR beta clonotypes were estimated from low-frequency clonotypes matched to each donor's FACS-determined naive share, without sorting.

The TCR originated in a boy aged 10-17 years in good health. The sequenced material came from blood. The chain is encoded by TRBV5-1 joined to TRBJ2-5; no confident D gene assignment can be made. The DNA is TGCGCCAGCAGCCTTCTGCTAGACGCGCCAACTCGACAAGAGACCCAGTACTTC. Its coded protein is CASSLLLDAPTRQETQYF.